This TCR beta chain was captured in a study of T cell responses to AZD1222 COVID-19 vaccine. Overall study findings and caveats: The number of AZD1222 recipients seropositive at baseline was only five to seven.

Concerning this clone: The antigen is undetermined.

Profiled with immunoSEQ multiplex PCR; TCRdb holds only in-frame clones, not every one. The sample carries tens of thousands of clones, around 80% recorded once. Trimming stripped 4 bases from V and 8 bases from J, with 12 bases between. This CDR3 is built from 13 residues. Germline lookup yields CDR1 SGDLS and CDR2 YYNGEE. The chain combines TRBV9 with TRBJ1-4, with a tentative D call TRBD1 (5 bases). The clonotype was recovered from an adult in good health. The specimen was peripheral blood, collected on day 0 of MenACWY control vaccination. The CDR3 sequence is CASSNLAGEKLFF. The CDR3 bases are TGTGCCAGCAGCAACCTGGCAGGGGAAAAACTGTTTTTT. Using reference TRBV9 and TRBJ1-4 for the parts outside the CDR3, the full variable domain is DSGVTQTPKHLITATGQRVTLRCSPRSGDLSVYWYQQSLDQGLQFLIQYYNGEERAKGNILERFSAQQFPDLHSELNLSSLELGDSALYFCASSNLAGEKLFFGSGTQLSVL.